The next 19 T cell receptor beta chains were all read from a single sample in a study of OX40 agonist ivuxolimab in advanced cancers. Data came from immunoSEQ multiplex PCR; TCRdb stores just in-frame clones and leaves some out. This repertoire shows about 38,000 clones, roughly nine tenths found once; its top ten account for over 40%. Material: CD4+ or CD8+ T cells sorted from blood, obtained in a trial of the OX40 agonist ivuxolimab. These receptors all come from an adult with an advanced solid tumor such as melanoma, head and neck, liver or kidney cancer.

Only one count was recorded for this clone. The chain employs TRBV7-9 and TRBJ1-1; 8 nucleotides line up with TRBD1. V dropped 4 bases and J dropped 0; count of bases not matched to a gene: 4. Germline V gives CDR1 SEHNR, CDR2 FQNEAQ (reference sequence). The CDR3 consists of 15 residues. CDR3 amino acids: CASSSGQGMNTEAFF. The CDR3 bases are TGTGCCAGCAGCTCCGGACAGGGCATGAACACTGAAGCTTTCTTT.

The sample holds a few counts of this clone. CDR3 region: CASSFGTGVTEAFF. The CDR3, as DNA: TGTGCCAGCAGTTTCGGGACAGGGGTTACTGAAGCTTTCTTT. The chain couples TRBV5-6 to TRBJ1-1; 10 bases are shared with TRBD1. Germline V gives CDR1 SGHDT, CDR2 YYEEEE. The CDR3 sequence is 14 residues long. Trimming at V came to 5 bases and at J to 5 bases, leaving 6 bases not matched to a gene. Together with reference TRBV5-6 and TRBJ1-1, the CDR3 gives the full variable domain: DAGVTQSPTHLIKTRGQQVTLRCSPKSGHDTVSWYQQALGQGPQFIFQYYEEEERQRGNFPDRFSGHQFPNYSSELNVNALLLGDSALYLCASSFGTGVTEAFFGQGTRLTVV.

The chain employs TRBV9 and TRBJ1-6; TRBD1 matches at 7 bases. Germline V gene sequence: CDR1 SGDLS, CDR2 YYNGEE. The CDR3 extends over 15 amino acids. V trimming: 2 bases; J trimming: 9 bases; junction bases outside the gene matches: 8. The CDR3 bases are TGTGCCAGCAGCGTCACACAGGGGCAGGGTTCACCCCTCCACTTT. Translated, it gives CASSVTQGQGSPLHF.

In its sample, this clone was seen a few times. The chain is built from TRBV19 and TRBJ2-3; TRBD1 is a possible D gene (5 bases). V lost 4 bases to trimming and J lost 3 bases, with 11 bases between them. The CDR3 length is 14 residues. Germline assignment: CDR1 LNHDA and CDR2 SQIVND (reference sequence). DNA of the CDR3: TGTGCCAGTAGTACAGGGTCATCGACAGATACGCAGTATTTT. This translates into CASSTGSSTDTQYF.

The chain combines TRBV10-1 with TRBJ2-7; D might be TRBD2 (6 bases). The germline V gene encodes CDR1 WNHNN and CDR2 SYGVQD (reference sequence). The CDR3 is 23 amino acids. The V and J ends lost 5 bases and 2 bases respectively, with 40 bases between them. CDR3 bases: TGCGCCAGCAGTCACCTAATACTTCTTTTCACGGGGGAAGGGACCTCACTTCCCTACGAGCAGTACTTC. This gives the protein CASSHLILLFTGEGTSLPYEQYF.

V is TRBV18 and J is TRBJ2-1; either TRBD1 or TRBD2 may supply D (5 bases each). CDR1 KGHSH and CDR2 LQKENI come from the germline V gene. V lost 3 bases, J lost 4 bases, and 10 bases lay in between. The CDR3 spans 14 residues. The CDR3 DNA sequence: TGTGCCAGCTCACCCGAGGGGCAATACAATGAGCAGTTCTTC. Amino acid sequence: CASSPEGQYNEQFF.

V is TRBV4-2 and J is TRBJ2-3; a possible D gene is TRBD1 (6 bases). Germline values: CDR1 LGHNA, CDR2 YNFKEQ. V was cut by 0 bases and J by 4 bases, with 11 bases left in between. This CDR3 region has 15 residues. This CDR3 reads CASSQDLGGSDTQYF. CDR3 DNA sequence: TGTGCCAGCAGCCAAGATCTTGGGGGCTCAGATACGCAGTATTTT.

The rearrangement uses TRBV7-8 and TRBJ1-5, with a weak D call TRBD1 (6 bases). Trimming left V 0 bases short and J 4 bases short, with 10 bases between. Germline-derived CDR1 and CDR2 are SGHVS and FQNEAQ. This CDR3 has 15 residues. The CDR3 region has the DNA TGTGCCAGCAGCTTAGCGGGGGCCGGGAATCAGCCCCAGCATTTT. This encodes CASSLAGAGNQPQHF.

The chain has TRBV10-2 and TRBJ2-2; perhaps TRBD2 as D (6 bases). CDR3 length: 12 residues. Germline lookup yields CDR1 WSHSY and CDR2 SAAADI. Trimming took 8 bases from V and 6 from J, leaving 10 bases between them. The CDR3 DNA is TGCGCCAGCGAGGGAGGTCCCGGGGAGCTGTTTTTT. Its translation: CASEGGPGELFF.

The chain has TRBV9 and TRBJ2-3; TRBD1 matches 8 bases. Germline V lookup: CDR1 SGDLS, CDR2 YYNGEE. CDR3 length equals 16 residues. V lost 5 bases, J lost 0 bases, and 8 bases stayed unmatched. The CDR3 sequence: CASSPGGQASTDTQYF. The CDR3 DNA reads as TGTGCCAGCAGTCCCGGGGGACAGGCCAGCACAGATACGCAGTATTTT.

This chain connects TRBV27 to TRBJ2-1; D gene ambiguous. Germline loops: CDR1 MNHEY, CDR2 SMNVEV (reference sequence). The CDR3 loop spans 11 amino acids. V was clipped by 3 bases and J by 4 bases, with 1 base between them. The CDR3 DNA is TGTGCCAGCAGTTTTTACAATGAGCAGTTCTTC. Its translation: CASSFYNEQFF.

This clone occurred once. The chain uses TRBV9 and TRBJ2-3; 7 bases map to TRBD2. The CDR3 sequence is 16 residues long. Losses at the gene ends were 4 bases for V and 0 bases for J; bases not matched to a gene: 8. Germline V gene data show CDR1 as SGDLS and CDR2 as YYNGEE. CDR3 residues: CASSIRGTTSTDTQYF. As DNA, the CDR3 is TGTGCCAGCAGCATCAGAGGGACTACTAGCACAGATACGCAGTATTTT.

V gene TRBV19 combines with J gene TRBJ2-3, with D uncertain. V shed 0 bases and J shed 4 bases, with 5 bases lying between them. The CDR3 is 13 residues long. Germline CDR1 and CDR2: LNHDA and SQIVND (reference sequence). CDR3 sequence reads: CASSIDQADTQYF. In DNA form, the CDR3 reads TGTGCCAGTAGTATAGATCAGGCAGATACGCAGTATTTT. The full variable domain, rest sourced from reference TRBV19 and TRBJ2-3, is DGGITQSPKYLFRKEGQNVTLSCEQNLNHDAMYWYRQDPGQGLRLIYYSQIVNDFQKGDIAEGYSVSREKKESFPLTVTSAQKNPTAFYLCASSIDQADTQYFGPGTRLTVL.

The V and J genes are TRBV27 and TRBJ2-1, with D uncertain. With 0 bases removed from V and 6 bases from J, the gap between germline ends came to 6 bases. The length of the CDR3 is 13 residues. Per germline, CDR1 MNHEY and CDR2 SMNVEV (reference sequence). CDR3 loop: CASSLSSPNEQFF. The DNA of the CDR3 is TGTGCCAGCAGTTTATCCTCCCCCAATGAGCAGTTCTTC.

This clone was found once. The chain carries TRBV11-3 and TRBJ2-1; the D is unclear. The CDR3 spans 12 residues. Per germline, CDR1 SGHNT and CDR2 YENEEA. V was clipped by 1 base and J by 6 bases, with 4 bases between them. The CDR3 loop is CASSLVPNEQFF. CDR3 DNA: TGTGCCAGCAGCTTAGTGCCCAATGAGCAGTTCTTC.

This clone was seen a handful of times. The V call is TRBV7-2, the J call TRBJ2-2; D is ambiguous. The V and J ends lost 6 bases and 7 bases respectively, with 6 bases between them. The germline CDR1 and CDR2 sequences are SGHTA and FQGNSA. CDR3 size: 11 residues. The CDR3 loop is CASSEIGELFF. The CDR3 DNA reads TGTGCCAGCAGTGAAATCGGGGAGCTGTTTTTT.

The rearrangement links TRBV30 to TRBJ2-7, with 8 bases that match TRBD1. Germline V gene data show CDR1 as GTSNPN and CDR2 as SVGIG (reference sequence). V lost 4 bases and J lost 6; bases outside the gene matches: 11. The CDR3 sequence is 14 residues long. This chain's CDR3 is CAWTRTKTGVEQYF. CDR3 nucleotide sequence: TGTGCCTGGACCAGAACAAAGACAGGGGTCGAGCAGTACTTC.

The chain carries TRBV7-2 and TRBJ2-5, with a possible D match to TRBD2 (6 bases). Germline V lookup: CDR1 SGHTA, CDR2 FQGNSA. The ends were cut back, 3 bases at V and 0 bases at J, with 17 bases in the middle. This CDR3 contains 17 residues. The CDR3 DNA sequence: TGTGCCAGCAGCTTTAGGGGCCCCGGGAGTTACCAAGAGACCCAGTACTTC. Protein product: CASSFRGPGSYQETQYF. Full variable domain (rest looked up from reference TRBV7-2 and TRBJ2-5): GAGVSQSPSNKVTEKGKDVELRCDPISGHTALYWYRQSLGQGLEFLIYFQGNSAPDKSGLPSDRFSAERTGGSVSTLTIQRTQQEDSAVYLCASSFRGPGSYQETQYFGPGTRLLVL.

This chain uses TRBV7-8 with TRBJ1-1; D is uncertain. Deletions cut 1 base from V and 0 bases from J, with 15 bases between. Germline CDR1 and CDR2: SGHVS and FQNEAQ. The CDR3 length is 17 residues. Here the CDR3 reads CASSLVHPEVLNTEAFF. The CDR3 coding sequence is TGTGCCAGCAGCTTAGTCCACCCGGAGGTCCTGAACACTGAAGCTTTCTTT.